The present T cell receptor beta chain was sequenced within a study of cytomegalovirus exposure and HLA in healthy donors. General observations from the study: A later analysis found common viral pathogens apparently linked to several of the most significant clusters. As a later analysis showed, a missense DCLRE1C variant was linked to trimming of TCR beta V- and J-genes.

Both 60 Vbeta primers and 13 Jbeta primers went into the PCR. Sequencing was performed with immunoSEQ multiplex PCR; in TCRdb, only in-frame clones are kept and a portion is missing. The data contain 250,000 or so clones, about 80% of them seen just once; the ten biggest clones take up around 8.3%. V shed 5 bases and J shed 5 bases, with 12 bases lying between them. The germline CDR1 and CDR2 sequences are PRHDT and FYEKMQ (reference sequence). The length of the CDR3 is 13 residues. On this clone: Its specificity is unknown.

The chain uses TRBV13 and TRBJ1-2; a weak D match, TRBD1 (5 bases). Sequencing was performed on PBMCs. The receptor's source is an older woman in good health and CMV-seropositive. The CDR3 nucleotides read TGTGCCAGCAGCATCCAGGGTTTATATGGCTACACCTTC. Its protein is CASSIQGLYGYTF.